This is a list of T cell receptor beta chains from one sample in a study of T cell responses to AZD1222 COVID-19 vaccine. The assay was immunoSEQ multiplex PCR, and TCRdb's table has in-frame clones only and misses some. The sample holds 65,000 to 85,000 clones; 80% to 90% are singletons and the top ten take 10%. The specimen comprised peripheral blood, sampled 28 days after the second AZD1222 dose. All receptors come from an adult who received the AZD1222 COVID-19 vaccine. CDR3s include the opening cysteine and the closing phenylalanine or tryptophan. The D gene is left open where the match is weak. Clone size is shown for a subset of rows, as once, few, many or a class of expanded clone.

V,J,D,size,CDR3,DNA
TRBV28,TRBJ1-5,TRBD1,-,CASSLIDRDNQPQHF,TGTGCCAGCAGTTTAATAGACAGGGACAATCAGCCCCAGCATTTT
TRBV6-5,TRBJ2-1,-,-,CASGASYNEQFF,TGTGCCAGCGGGGCCTCGTACAATGAGCAGTTCTTC
TRBV12-5,TRBJ1-1,-,-,CASAPAAMNTEAFF,TGTGCTAGTGCCCCAGCGGCCATGAACACTGAAGCTTTCTTT
TRBV28,TRBJ2-3,TRBD2,once,CASSLIAGGLNTQYF,TGTGCCAGCAGTCTGATAGCGGGGGGGTTAAATACGCAGTATTTT
TRBV9,TRBJ1-1,-,-,CASSVGGGGFNTEAFF,TGTGCCAGCAGCGTGGGAGGAGGGGGATTTAACACTGAAGCTTTCTTT
TRBV28,TRBJ1-2,TRBD1,few,CASSEGDRGPRGTF,TGTGCCAGCAGTGAAGGGGACAGGGGGCCCCGCGGCACCTTC
TRBV2,TRBJ2-5,TRBD2,-,CASTGTNKETQYF,TGTGCCAGCACCGGGACTAATAAAGAGACCCAGTACTTC
TRBV30,TRBJ2-3,-,-,CAWSQNYRSDTQYF,TGTGCCTGGAGTCAGAATTACCGATCAGATACGCAGTATTTT
TRBV7-8,TRBJ2-1,TRBD2,-,CASSLPRLAGEQFF,TGTGCCAGCAGCTTACCTAGACTAGCGGGTGAGCAGTTCTTC
TRBV6-5,TRBJ2-7,-,-,CASSYRGEQYF,TGTGCCAGCAGTTACCGGGGGGAGCAGTACTTC
TRBV5-6,TRBJ1-1,-,-,CASRSLPGGGRYSTEAFF,TGTGCCAGCAGATCTCTCCCGGGGGGCGGTCGATATAGCACTGAAGCTTTCTTT
TRBV11-3,TRBJ2-3,-,few,CASSLSTGNTDTQYF,TGTGCCAGCAGCTTAAGCACAGGGAACACAGATACGCAGTATTTT
TRBV6-5,TRBJ1-2,-,once,CASSYSRGRAGYTF,TGTGCCAGCAGTTACTCGAGGGGCAGGGCTGGCTACACCTTC
TRBV5-6,TRBJ2-5,TRBD2,few,CASSWGRDETTQYF,TGTGCCAGCAGCTGGGGGAGGGACGAAACGACCCAGTACTTC
TRBV12-3/TRBV12-4,TRBJ2-1,-,few,CASSLGGNEQFF,TGTGCCAGCAGTTTAGGTGGAAATGAGCAGTTCTTC
TRBV28,TRBJ1-2,TRBD1,-,CASSLWDRGGYTF,TGTGCCAGCAGTTTATGGGACAGGGGTGGCTACACCTTC
TRBV19,TRBJ1-5,TRBD1,-,CASSTPGQGTQPQHF,TGTGCCAGTAGTACTCCGGGACAGGGGACCCAGCCCCAGCATTTT
TRBV27,TRBJ2-1,TRBD1,few,CASSLTGGLYNEQFF,TGTGCCAGCAGTTTGACAGGGGGACTCTACAATGAGCAGTTCTTC
TRBV27,TRBJ1-6,-,-,CASTPRPNSPLHF,TGTGCCAGCACCCCGAGGCCGAATTCACCCCTCCACTTT
TRBV6-5,TRBJ2-5,-,-,CASRKDSPWETQYF,TGTGCCAGCAGGAAGGACAGTCCCTGGGAGACCCAGTACTTC
TRBV3-1/TRBV3-2,TRBJ2-5,-,once,CASSPQLAQETQYF,TGTGCCAGCAGCCCACAACTAGCCCAAGAGACCCAGTACTTC
TRBV19,TRBJ1-6,TRBD1,-,CASSWLGQTPLHF,TGTGCCAGTAGTTGGCTGGGACAGACCCCCCTCCACTTT